One sample yielded the 15 T cell receptor beta chains listed below, sequenced in a study of blood T cell repertoires in COVID-19. Some clones are missing from TCRdb's copy, which holds only in-frame ones; the method was immunoSEQ multiplex PCR. Among some 80,000 clones listed, over 80% were seen once. The sequencing input was peripheral blood. These receptors were obtained from a man aged 60 to 69 with active or convalescent COVID-19.

The genes are TRBV19 and TRBJ1-5; no clear D. Looked up from germline, CDR1 is LNHDA and CDR2 is SQIVND (reference sequence). The CDR3 covers 14 residues. V lost 4 bases to trimming and J lost 8 bases, with 15 bases between them. This chain's CDR3 is CASSSQRGREPQHF. As DNA, the CDR3 is TGTGCCAGTAGTAGTCAAAGAGGGAGGGAGCCCCAGCATTTT.

The V gene is TRBV25-1, the J gene TRBJ2-3, with 9 bases that match TRBD2. This CDR3 is 16 amino acids long. Looked up from germline, CDR1 is MGHDK and CDR2 is SYGVNS. The trim removed 3 bases at V and 2 bases at J, leaving 6 bases unmatched. The CDR3 region is CASSEIAGVNTDTQYF. The CDR3 nucleotides are TGTGCCAGCAGTGAGATAGCGGGGGTAAACACAGATACGCAGTATTTT.

J is TRBJ2-5 and V is TRBV4-2, with TRBD2 identical over 13 bases. J was trimmed by 8 bases and V by 2 bases; bases with no gene match: 5. CDR1 LGHNA and CDR2 YNFKEQ come from the germline V gene. The length of the CDR3 is 15 residues. CDR3 sequence (DNA): TGTGCCAGCAGCCAAACCGGGACTAGCGGGGACACCCAGTACTTC. Encoded protein: CASSQTGTSGDTQYF.

The chain combines TRBV2 with TRBJ1-3, with a tentative D call TRBD1 (5 bases). This CDR3 contains 14 residues. V lost 11 bases, J lost 0 bases, and 14 bases lay in between. The germline V gene encodes CDR1 SNHLY and CDR2 FYNNEI. CDR3 region: CAGEQENSGNTIYF. Here the CDR3 DNA reads TGTGCCGGTGAACAGGAGAACTCTGGAAACACCATATATTTT.

This clone was detected only a few times. The chain joins TRBV7-2 to TRBJ2-7; 8 nucleotides align to TRBD1. Germline-derived CDR1 and CDR2 are SGHTA and FQGNSA. V lost 5 bases to trimming and J lost 9 bases; unmatched junction nucleotides: 9. This CDR3 spans 13 amino acids. The CDR3 loop is CASSAGTGPLQYF. The CDR3 bases are TGTGCCAGCAGCGCTGGGACAGGCCCATTGCAGTACTTC.

V usage is TRBV7-6 and J usage is TRBJ1-5; a possible D gene is TRBD1 (6 bases). The CDR3 totals 15 residues. Germline loops: CDR1 SGHVS, CDR2 FNYEAQ. The germline V and J ends were trimmed by 2 bases and 3 bases, with 11 bases remaining between them. The CDR3 is CASSLMTGPNQPQHF. In DNA, the CDR3 is TGTGCCAGCAGCTTAATGACAGGCCCCAATCAGCCCCAGCATTTT.

Here the CDR3 reads CASSELSQPNEKLFF. CDR3 nucleotides: TGTGCCAGCAGTGAACTGAGTCAACCTAATGAAAAACTGTTTTTT. The gene calls are TRBV2 and TRBJ1-4; D is uncertain. Per the germline V gene, CDR1 is SNHLY and CDR2 is FYNNEI. Between the trimmed V and J ends, which lost 2 bases and 3 bases, there was a span of 10 bases. The CDR3 has 15 amino acids.

This chain uses TRBV19 with TRBJ2-5; 8 bases agree with TRBD1. The ends lost 3 bases at V and 4 bases at J; junction bases unmatched: 4. Germline V gene sequence: CDR1 LNHDA, CDR2 SQIVND (reference sequence). The CDR3 is 14 amino acids. As DNA, the CDR3 is TGTGCCAGTAGTATCGGGACAGGAAGAGAGACCCAGTACTTC. Protein: CASSIGTGRETQYF. The full variable domain, in which reference TRBV19 and TRBJ2-5 provide the parts outside the CDR3, is DGGITQSPKYLFRKEGQNVTLSCEQNLNHDAMYWYRQDPGQGLRLIYYSQIVNDFQKGDIAEGYSVSREKKESFPLTVTSAQKNPTAFYLCASSIGTGRETQYFGPGTRLLVL.

The gene calls are TRBV5-1 and TRBJ1-1; D possibly corresponds to TRBD1 (5 bases). There are 16 residues in the CDR3. The germline V and J ends were trimmed by 0 bases and 0 bases, with 12 bases remaining between them. Per the germline V gene, CDR1 is SGHRS and CDR2 is YFSETQ. The CDR3 spells CASSLVGGGLNTEAFF. Here the CDR3 DNA reads TGCGCCAGCAGCTTGGTGGGGGGAGGTCTGAACACTGAAGCTTTCTTT. Combining the CDR3 with reference TRBV5-1 and TRBJ1-1 gives the whole variable domain KAGVTQTPRYLIKTRGQQVTLSCSPISGHRSVSWYQQTPGQGLQFLFEYFSETQRNKGNFPGRFSGRQFSNSRSEMNVSTLELGDSALYLCASSLVGGGLNTEAFFGQGTRLTVV.

This clone was seen only once. This chain uses TRBV5-1 with TRBJ2-3, with 9 bases aligning to TRBD1. Germline assignment: CDR1 SGHRS and CDR2 YFSETQ. With 1 base clipped from V and 4 bases from J, the junction kept 7 bases outside the gene matches. The CDR3 is 16 amino acids. The CDR3 DNA reads as TGCGCCAGCAGCTTGTCTGGGACAGGGCGAGCAGATACGCAGTATTTT. It encodes CASSLSGTGRADTQYF.

The V and J genes are TRBV9 and TRBJ2-1, with TRBD2 matching 9 bases. The CDR3 is 15 residues long. The V segment lost 0 bases and the J segment 2 bases; nucleotides outside the gene matches: 0. CDR1 and CDR2 (germline): SGDLS, YYNGEE. The CDR3 reads CASSVVAGAYNEQFF. The CDR3 region has the DNA TGTGCCAGCAGCGTAGTAGCGGGGGCCTACAATGAGCAGTTCTTC.

V usage is TRBV20-1 and J usage is TRBJ2-1; 9 nucleotides agree with TRBD2. V dropped 3 bases and J dropped 7; count of bases not matched to a gene: 7. Germline values: CDR1 DFQATT, CDR2 SNEGSKA (reference sequence). The CDR3 contains 14 residues. The CDR3 here is CSASGLAGSNEQFF. In nucleotides, the CDR3 is TGCAGTGCTAGTGGTCTAGCGGGGTCAAATGAGCAGTTCTTC.

The CDR3 sequence: CASSSDRQSEKLFF. In DNA form, the CDR3 reads TGTGCCAGCAGCTCAGACAGGCAGAGTGAAAAACTGTTTTTT. This chain uses TRBV11-1 with TRBJ1-4; tentatively, D is TRBD1 (6 bases). CDR1 is SGHAT and CDR2 is FQDESV in the germline V gene (reference sequence). The length of the CDR3 is 14 residues. V was shortened by 4 bases and J by 7 bases, with 13 bases between the two germline ends.

The chain employs TRBV4-2 and TRBJ1-2, with 7 positions matching TRBD1. Losses at the gene ends were 3 bases for V and 8 bases for J; bases not matched to a gene: 15. Germline V lookup: CDR1 LGHNA, CDR2 YNFKEQ. The CDR3 is 16 amino acids. DNA of the CDR3: TGTGCCAGCAGCCACCCCGACAGGGTTTGGAGTAGCGGCTACACCTTC. It translates to CASSHPDRVWSSGYTF.

The chain links TRBV2 to TRBJ2-7; D is unclear. Trimming took off 7 bases at V and 2 bases at J, with 12 bases between the two ends. This CDR3 spans 13 amino acids. From germline, CDR1 is SNHLY and CDR2 FYNNEI. DNA of the CDR3: TGTGCCAGCAAGGTGGGCGATCCCTACGAGCAGTACTTC. Translation: CASKVGDPYEQYF.